These 25 T cell receptor beta chains originate from one sample sequenced in a study of shared T cell receptors in the human thymus. The data were produced by immunoSEQ multiplex PCR, yet TCRdb's version contains in-frame clones alone and is incomplete. Among about 380,000 clones, roughly 94% were seen once, and the ten largest hold roughly 0.02%. The sample taken for sequencing was thymocytes. The source of these receptors is a human donor.

The V and J genes are TRBV28 and TRBJ2-7; TRBD1 is a possible D gene (6 bases). The germline V gene has CDR1 MDHEN and CDR2 SYDVKM. The V gene lost 6 bases and the J gene lost 4 bases, with 10 bases spanning the gap. The CDR3 has 12 amino acids. CDR3 DNA sequence: TGTGCCAGCAGCCTGGACAGATACGAGCAGTACTTC. This gives the protein CASSLDRYEQYF. Combining the CDR3 with reference TRBV28 and TRBJ2-7 gives the whole variable domain DVKVTQSSRYLVKRTGEKVFLECVQDMDHENMFWYRQDPGLGLRLIYFSYDVKMKEKGDIPEGYSVSREKKERFSLILESASTNQTSMYLCASSLDRYEQYFGPGTRLTVT.

V gene TRBV7-9 combines with J gene TRBJ2-6; TRBD1 agrees at 8 bases. CDR3 length: 13 residues. In germline, CDR1 is SEHNR, CDR2 FQNEAQ (reference sequence). The CDR3 region has the DNA TGTAGCAGGGGGCTTCTTGGGGCCAACGTCCTGACTTTC. Protein sequence: CSRGLLGANVLTF.

The chain joins TRBV4-2 to TRBJ2-3; 8 bases match TRBD2. The V and J ends lost 0 bases and 1 base, in that order; junction bases with no gene match: 12. CDR1 LGHNA and CDR2 YNFKEQ come from the germline V gene. The CDR3 has 19 amino acids. For the CDR3, the DNA is TGTGCCAGCAGCCAAGATGGAGCTAGCGGGTGGTGGGGCACAGATACGCAGTATTTT. It codes for CASSQDGASGWWGTDTQYF.

The genes are TRBV5-6 and TRBJ2-7; D remains unclear. Germline CDR1 SGHDT, CDR2 YYEEEE. Trimming took 2 bases from V and 2 from J, leaving 8 bases between them. There are 13 residues in the CDR3. This CDR3 is CASSLSSPYEQYF. CDR3 sequence (DNA): TGTGCCAGCAGCTTATCTAGTCCCTACGAGCAGTACTTC.

The chain has TRBV10-2 and TRBJ2-1; D remains unclear. Germline loops: CDR1 WSHSY, CDR2 SAAADI. The CDR3 sequence is 17 residues long. Trimming took 6 bases from V and 0 from J, leaving 18 bases between them. In DNA form, the CDR3 reads TGCGCCAGCAGGACGCAGGACGGTCCTAGCTCCTACAATGAGCAGTTCTTC. It is translated as CASRTQDGPSSYNEQFF.

This rearrangement joins TRBV27 to TRBJ2-7; D possibly uses TRBD1 or TRBD2 (6 bases each). This CDR3 comprises 14 residues. Trimming cost V 7 bases and J 0 bases, with 13 bases left between them. Germline V lookup: CDR1 MNHEY, CDR2 SMNVEV (reference sequence). Here the CDR3 reads CASKWGADSYEQYF. The CDR3 DNA sequence: TGTGCCAGCAAGTGGGGGGCAGACTCCTACGAGCAGTACTTC.

This clone was seen just once. The chain links TRBV27 to TRBJ2-7; D unclear. CDR3 length: 13 amino acids. V was trimmed by 4 bases and J by 1 base, leaving 8 bases between them. In germline, CDR1 is MNHEY, CDR2 SMNVEV (reference sequence). CDR3 DNA sequence: TGTGCCAGCAGTTACAACGGGTCCTACGAGCAGTACTTC. This encodes CASSYNGSYEQYF.

The rearrangement joins TRBV12-5 to TRBJ2-2; 9 bases are shared with TRBD1. The trim removed 5 bases at V and 6 bases at J, leaving 16 bases unmatched. The CDR3 runs to 18 residues. Germline loops: CDR1 LGHNT, CDR2 FRNRAP. CDR3 sequence (DNA): TGTGCTAGTGGTCCAACCCCATCGGGGACAGGGTTTCCCGGGGAGCTGTTTTTT. This encodes CASGPTPSGTGFPGELFF.

The V call is TRBV4-1, the J call TRBJ2-2; TRBD2 is a possible D gene (6 bases). The V gene lost 3 bases and the J gene lost 4 bases, with 12 bases spanning the gap. The CDR3 loop spans 15 amino acids. CDR1 MGHRA and CDR2 YSYEKL come from the germline V gene. The CDR3 nucleotides are TGCGCCAGCAGCCATAGCGGATTGCGCACCGGGGAGCTGTTTTTT. Its translation is CASSHSGLRTGELFF.

The CDR3 nucleotides are TGTGCCAGTAGTATGGGGGTCGGGGACTACCGTTCTCGGGAGCAGTTCTTC. This translates into CASSMGVGDYRSREQFF. The gene calls are TRBV19 and TRBJ2-1, with 7 positions matching TRBD2. V shed 3 bases, J shed 10 bases, and the junction held 18 bases outside the gene matches. This CDR3 has 17 amino acids. CDR1 LNHDA and CDR2 SQIVND come from the germline V gene (reference sequence).

The sample holds one count of this clone. The gene calls are TRBV7-2 and TRBJ2-3; the D gene is possibly TRBD1 (5 bases). CDR3 length equals 14 residues. Germline lookup yields CDR1 SGHTA and CDR2 FQGNSA. Trimming stripped 0 bases from V and 6 bases from J, with 10 bases between. The chain's CDR3 is CASSLAYRSDTQYF. The DNA for the CDR3 is TGTGCCAGCAGCTTAGCGTACAGGTCGGATACGCAGTATTTT.

The chain combines TRBV9 with TRBJ2-2; possible D gene TRBD2, 5 bases. This CDR3 has 12 residues. V lost 3 bases and J 5 bases, leaving 5 bases between the germline ends. Germline V gene lookup returns CDR1 SGDLS and CDR2 YYNGEE. CDR3 region: CASSERTGELFF. CDR3 DNA sequence: TGTGCCAGCAGCGAGCGGACCGGGGAGCTGTTTTTT.

The rearrangement joins TRBV28 to TRBJ2-5; 11 nucleotides agree with TRBD2. The V gene end was trimmed by 5 bases and the J gene end by 2 bases; junction bases not matched to a gene: 7. Germline CDR1 is MDHEN and CDR2 is SYDVKM. CDR3 length: 16 amino acids. The CDR3 protein is CASSRVAGGRQETQYF. In nucleotides, the CDR3 is TGTGCCAGCAGTAGGGTAGCGGGAGGGCGGCAAGAGACCCAGTACTTC.

The J gene is TRBJ1-2, the V gene TRBV6-1; TRBD1 matches 7 bases. V was clipped by 6 bases and J by 2 bases; unmatched bases: 9. Germline V gene lookup returns CDR1 MNHNS and CDR2 SASEGT. There are 15 residues in the CDR3. CDR3 residues: CASRASRQGNYGYTF. In nucleotides, the CDR3 is TGTGCCAGCAGGGCCTCGAGACAGGGAAACTATGGCTACACCTTC.

The V call is TRBV30, the J call TRBJ2-3, with TRBD2 matching over 11 bases. Germline assignment: CDR1 GTSNPN and CDR2 SVGIG (reference sequence). Trimming at V came to 6 bases and at J to 4 bases, leaving 9 bases not matched to a gene. The CDR3 totals 15 residues. CDR3 region: CACCSGRAFPDTQYF. In DNA, the CDR3 is TGTGCCTGCTGTAGCGGGAGGGCCTTCCCAGATACGCAGTATTTT.

The rearrangement links TRBV7-8 to TRBJ1-3; D might be TRBD1 (6 bases). Germline V gives CDR1 SGHVS, CDR2 FQNEAQ. This CDR3 is 17 amino acids long. Trimming removed 7 bases at V and 5 bases at J, with 24 bases between. The DNA for the CDR3 is TGTGCCAGCACCCCAAATTCGGGGGGGCGCGGAAGAAACACCATATATTTT. This encodes CASTPNSGGRGRNTIYF.

V and J are TRBV19 and TRBJ1-1; D remains ambiguous. The germline V and J ends were trimmed by 6 bases and 11 bases, with 16 bases remaining between them. The CDR3 is made up of 12 amino acids. From germline, CDR1 is LNHDA and CDR2 SQIVND (reference sequence). In nucleotides, the CDR3 is TGTGCCAGTAGCAGGCCGGGCCGGTACGCTTTCTTT. Translation gives CASSRPGRYAFF.

This clone was found once. The V and J genes are TRBV5-4 and TRBJ1-4; 8 bases are shared with TRBD1. CDR3 size: 17 residues. CDR1 SGHNT and CDR2 YYREEE come from the germline V gene (reference sequence). J gave up 4 bases and V 2 bases, and 10 bases lay outside the gene matches. CDR3 DNA sequence: TGTGCCAGCAGCTTCCTTACTGACAGGGGCTGTAATGAAAAACTGTTTTTT. Translation: CASSFLTDRGCNEKLFF.

A note on this clone: At one boundary the junction diverges from the germline segment, which might be a read error. The rearrangement joins TRBV7-9 to TRBJ1-2; a possible D gene is TRBD1 (5 bases). Germline CDR1 and CDR2: SEHNR and FQNEAQ (reference sequence). This CDR3 is built from 13 residues. The CDR3 DNA reads TGTGCCAGCAGCTTAGGGGTTGTGACAGCGAGTTCCTTC. Amino acids: CASSLGVVTASSF.

CDR3: CAWSVEGDYSNQPQHF. The CDR3 DNA is TGTGCCTGGAGTGTGGAGGGGGATTATAGCAATCAGCCCCAGCATTTT. This chain connects TRBV30 to TRBJ1-5; D possibly corresponds to TRBD1 (6 bases). Germline V lookup: CDR1 GTSNPN, CDR2 SVGIG (reference sequence). The CDR3 consists of 16 residues. V lost 0 bases and J 0 bases, leaving 12 bases between the germline ends.

The rearrangement links TRBV19 to TRBJ2-5; D is uncertain. Germline values: CDR1 LNHDA, CDR2 SQIVND (reference sequence). The V gene lost 5 bases and the J gene lost 0 bases, with 13 bases spanning the gap. The CDR3 covers 15 residues. CDR3 residues: CASSANRQHQETQYF. The CDR3 DNA follows: TGTGCCAGTAGTGCCAATCGGCAGCACCAAGAGACCCAGTACTTC.

The CDR3 loop reads CASSVRGTSTDTQYF. The DNA of the CDR3 is TGTGCCAGCAGTGTCAGAGGGACATCAACAGATACGCAGTATTTT. The rearrangement uses TRBV6-4 and TRBJ2-3; TRBD1 might be the D (6 bases). V lost 4 bases, J lost 3 bases, and 14 bases lay in between. The CDR3 loop spans 15 amino acids. Germline V gene data show CDR1 as MRHNA and CDR2 as SNTAGT.

In nucleotides, the CDR3 is TGTGCCAGCAGCTCTGGGACTAGCGGGATACAAGATACGCAGTATTTT. Its translation is CASSSGTSGIQDTQYF. The rearrangement uses TRBV16 and TRBJ2-3, with 13 bases aligning to TRBD2. V was clipped by 5 bases and J by 5 bases; unmatched bases: 7. CDR3 length: 16 amino acids. CDR1 KGHSY and CDR2 FQNENV come from the germline V gene.

The V gene is TRBV4-1, the J gene TRBJ2-1; D remains ambiguous. V shed 1 base and J shed 6 bases, with 16 bases lying between them. Germline V CDR1 and CDR2: MGHRA, YSYEKL. CDR3 length: 16 amino acids. CDR3 sequence reads: CASSQVWFREGNEQFF. The CDR3 region has the DNA TGCGCCAGCAGCCAAGTTTGGTTCCGAGAAGGCAATGAGCAGTTCTTC.

This chain joins TRBV7-9 and TRBJ2-5; D unclear. Looked up from germline, CDR1 is SEHNR and CDR2 is FQNEAQ (reference sequence). CDR3 length equals 13 residues. V gave up 3 bases and J gave up 3 bases, with 8 bases separating them. The CDR3 nucleotides are TGTGCCAGCAGCTTGGACGAAAAAGAGACCCAGTACTTC. Translation: CASSLDEKETQYF.